This is a list of T cell receptor beta chains from one sample in a study of blood T cell repertoires in COVID-19. Assay used: immunoSEQ multiplex PCR; TCRdb lists only in-frame clones, some missing. The data contain 110,000 to 150,000 clones, over 70% of them singletons. The sequencing input was peripheral blood. The receptors were sampled from a man between 65 and 85 years old who had recovered from COVID-19. CDR3s include the opening cysteine and the closing phenylalanine or tryptophan. D genes are given only for firm matches. Not every row has a clone size; where given, it reads once, few, many or a size class.

>once|-|TRBV2|TRBJ1-3
CASSEAGALGNTIYF
TGTGCCAGCAGTGAAGCCGGAGCTTTGGGAAACACCATATATTTT
>-|TRBD2|TRBV2|TRBJ2-1
CASSVRLAGVNNEQFF
TGTGCCAGCAGTGTCCGACTAGCGGGAGTCAACAATGAGCAGTTCTTC
>-|-|TRBV6-5|TRBJ1-2
CASTPERYGYTF
TGTGCCAGCACCCCAGAGCGGTATGGCTACACCTTC
>-|-|TRBV5-8|TRBJ2-1
CASSFYPSEYEQFF
TGTGCCAGCAGCTTTTATCCATCTGAGTATGAGCAGTTCTTC
>-|-|TRBV30|TRBJ1-2
CAWLELRGVIRYGYTF
TGTGCCTGGCTCGAGTTGCGGGGGGTAATTCGGTATGGCTACACCTTC
>-|-|TRBV6-5|TRBJ1-1
CASRGRVEAFF
TGTGCCAGCAGGGGTCGGGTTGAAGCTTTCTTT
>-|TRBD1|TRBV18|TRBJ2-3
CASSPPSPTGSTDTQYF
TGTGCCAGCTCACCACCGAGTCCGACAGGGAGCACAGATACGCAGTATTTT
>-|TRBD2|TRBV30|TRBJ2-5
CAWSEGLAEETQYF
TGTGCCTGGAGTGAAGGACTAGCGGAAGAGACCCAGTACTTC
>-|-|TRBV2|TRBJ2-5
CASKYRALRETQYF
TGTGCCAGCAAGTACAGGGCCTTAAGGGAGACCCAGTACTTC
>few|TRBD1|TRBV5-1|TRBJ2-2
CASSSQGGAGELFF
TGCGCCAGCAGCTCGCAAGGGGGCGCCGGGGAGCTGTTTTTT
>-|TRBD2|TRBV18|TRBJ2-5
CASSPFGTSGEETQYF
TGTGCCAGCTCACCCTTCGGGACTAGCGGGGAAGAGACCCAGTACTTC
>-|-|TRBV29-1|TRBJ2-2
CSVDPGTGELFF
TGCAGCGTTGACCCAGGCACCGGGGAGCTGTTTTTT
>-|-|TRBV14|TRBJ1-1
CASSQDLLTEAFF
TGTGCCAGCAGCCAAGACCTCCTGACTGAAGCTTTCTTT
>-|-|TRBV5-1|TRBJ2-7
CASSTKRDTYEQYF
TGCGCCAGCAGCACCAAAAGGGACACCTACGAGCAGTACTTC
>once|-|TRBV9|TRBJ2-7
CASSVAGGMGYEQYF
TGTGCCAGCAGCGTAGCTGGGGGCATGGGATACGAGCAGTACTTC
>-|TRBD2|TRBV7-9|TRBJ2-7
CASSSGGEQYF
TGTGCCAGCAGCTCGGGGGGCGAGCAGTACTTC
>-|-|TRBV7-8|TRBJ2-7
CASSPQSGQSYEQYF
TGTGCCAGCAGCCCACAGAGCGGGCAGTCCTACGAGCAGTACTTC
>-|TRBD1|TRBV20-1|TRBJ1-2
CSASQGAGGGYTF
TGCAGTGCTAGTCAGGGGGCCGGTGGCGGCTACACCTTC
>few|-|TRBV6-5|TRBJ1-1
CASAWTVNTEAFF
TGTGCCAGTGCCTGGACAGTGAACACTGAAGCTTTCTTT
>once|-|TRBV2|TRBJ1-1
CASSDGGTEAFF
TGTGCCAGCAGTGACGGAGGGACTGAAGCTTTCTTT
>once|-|TRBV6-1|TRBJ1-1
CASSDWTLTEAFF
TGTGCCAGCAGTGATTGGACACTTACTGAAGCTTTCTTT
>-|-|TRBV7-9|TRBJ2-3
CASRVGVPDTQYF
TGTGCCAGCCGGGTGGGAGTCCCAGATACGCAGTATTTT
>once|-|TRBV19|TRBJ2-5
CASSITGMMETQYF
TGTGCCAGTAGTATAACAGGGATGATGGAGACCCAGTACTTC
>-|-|TRBV19|TRBJ2-1
CASSIGYKNEQFF
TGTGCCAGTAGTATAGGTTACAAGAATGAGCAGTTCTTC
>-|TRBD2|TRBV13|TRBJ2-2
CASAGLAGVTNTGELFF
TGTGCCAGCGCCGGTCTAGCGGGAGTAACGAACACCGGGGAGCTGTTTTTT
>-|-|TRBV7-8|TRBJ2-1
CASIPEEGSYNEQFF
TGTGCCAGCATCCCGGAGGAGGGGTCCTACAATGAGCAGTTCTTC
>many|-|TRBV5-6|TRBJ1-1
CASSAGLYRETEAFF
TGTGCCAGCAGCGCGGGCCTCTACAGGGAAACTGAAGCTTTCTTT
>-|-|TRBV9|TRBJ1-3
CASSALGGGPGNTIYF
TGTGCCAGCAGCGCCTTGGGCGGGGGGCCTGGAAACACCATATATTTT
>-|TRBD1|TRBV5-1|TRBJ1-4
CASSLAFGQGVEKLFF
TGCGCCAGCAGCTTGGCATTCGGCCAGGGGGTTGAAAAACTGTTTTTT
>-|-|TRBV5-4|TRBJ2-7
CATRLEEGYEQYF
TGTGCCACTAGACTAGAGGAAGGCTACGAGCAGTACTTC
>-|-|TRBV5-1|TRBJ1-3
CASSQYWGEGNGNTIYF
TGCGCCAGCAGTCAGTACTGGGGCGAAGGTAACGGAAACACCATATATTTT
>once|TRBD1|TRBV27|TRBJ2-7
CAVRSTGAYEQYF
TGTGCCGTCCGCTCGACAGGGGCCTACGAGCAGTACTTC
>-|-|TRBV7-2|TRBJ2-5
CASSLHSSSETQYF
TGTGCCAGCAGCTTACACTCTAGCTCGGAGACCCAGTACTTC
>-|TRBD2|TRBV10-3|TRBJ2-7
CAISDLGLAGAKLGRYEQYF
TGTGCCATCAGTGACCTAGGACTAGCGGGAGCCAAATTGGGGCGCTACGAGCAGTACTTC
>-|-|TRBV18|TRBJ2-3
CASSPSLTDTQYF
TGTGCCAGCTCACCTTCTCTTACAGATACGCAGTATTTT
>-|-|TRBV30|TRBJ2-6
CAWTLGGGGANVLTF
TGTGCCTGGACCCTCGGTGGAGGGGGGGCCAACGTCCTGACTTTC
>-|-|TRBV18|TRBJ2-1
CASSPDEGGTWNEQFF
TGTGCCAGCTCACCAGACGAGGGGGGGACATGGAATGAGCAGTTCTTC
>once|TRBD2|TRBV5-1|TRBJ2-2
CASSGRTSGKSSTGELFF
TGCGCCAGCAGCGGAAGGACTAGCGGGAAAAGTAGCACCGGGGAGCTGTTTTTT
>-|-|TRBV12-3/TRBV12-4|TRBJ2-7
CASSYRAGEQYF
TGTGCCAGCAGTTACAGGGCGGGTGAGCAGTACTTC
>-|-|TRBV9|TRBJ2-3
CASSYGVEQYF
TGTGCCAGCAGCTACGGGGTGGAGCAGTATTTT
>-|-|TRBV12-3/TRBV12-4|TRBJ2-1
CASSRGSYNEQFF
TGTGCCAGCAGTCGAGGATCCTACAATGAGCAGTTCTTC
>few|-|TRBV7-2|TRBJ2-7
CASSLASSEQYF
TGTGCCAGCAGCTTAGCTAGTTCCGAGCAGTACTTC
>-|TRBD1|TRBV28|TRBJ2-2
CASGTQGWTGELFF
TGTGCCAGCGGAACACAGGGGTGGACCGGGGAGCTGTTTTTT
>-|-|TRBV27|TRBJ2-5
CASSASRTGIGETQYF
TGTGCCAGCAGCGCCTCTCGTACAGGGATCGGAGAGACCCAGTACTTC